This entry features one T cell receptor (beta chain) sequence. This CDR3 comprises 12 residues. Trimming removed 8 bases at V and 12 bases at J, with 20 bases between. The germline V gene encodes CDR1 SNHLY and CDR2 FYNNEI. Primed by a sample-barcoded 5' primer and a J-beta primer mix, a second PCR proceeded for roughly 7 to 11 cycles. TCRdb recomputed calls from the 5' RACE reads with MiXCR, one row per CDR3 protein. The data contain about 640,000 distinct CDR3 sequences, around three fifths of them seen just once; the ten biggest clones take up 30% to 45%. This sample was taken from a study of blood T cells in healthy people across ages.

This TCR derives from a man aged 55 to 69 in good health. Input material: blood. This chain joins TRBV2 and TRBJ2-7; D may be TRBD2 (5 bases). The CDR3 region is CASVSIGETRYF. CDR3 bases: TGTGCCAGCGTTTCTATCGGGGAGACCCGGTACTTC.